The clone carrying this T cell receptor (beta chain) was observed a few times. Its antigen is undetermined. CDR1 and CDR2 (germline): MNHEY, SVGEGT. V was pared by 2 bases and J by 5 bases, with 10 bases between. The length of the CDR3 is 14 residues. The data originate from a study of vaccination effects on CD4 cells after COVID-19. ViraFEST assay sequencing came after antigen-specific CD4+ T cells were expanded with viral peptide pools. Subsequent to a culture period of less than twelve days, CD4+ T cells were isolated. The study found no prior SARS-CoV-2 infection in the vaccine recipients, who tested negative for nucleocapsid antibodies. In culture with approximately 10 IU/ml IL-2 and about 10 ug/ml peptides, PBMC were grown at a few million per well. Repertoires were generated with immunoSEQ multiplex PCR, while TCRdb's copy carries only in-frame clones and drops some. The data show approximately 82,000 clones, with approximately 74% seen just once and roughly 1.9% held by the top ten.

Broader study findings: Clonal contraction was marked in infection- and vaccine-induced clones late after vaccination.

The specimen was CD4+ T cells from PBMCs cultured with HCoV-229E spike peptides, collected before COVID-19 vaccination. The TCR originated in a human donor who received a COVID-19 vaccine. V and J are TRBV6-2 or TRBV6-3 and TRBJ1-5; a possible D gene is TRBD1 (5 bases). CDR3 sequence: CASSYGGLDQPQHF. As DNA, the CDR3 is TGTGCCAGCAGTTACGGGGGGTTAGATCAGCCCCAGCATTTT.